The next 11 T cell receptor beta chains were all read from a single sample in a study of T cells after posttransplantation cyclophosphamide. Control samples came 1 year after myeloablative marrow transplants with methotrexate plus calcineurin inhibitor. This table comes from immunoSEQ multiplex PCR, and its TCRdb copy is limited to in-frame clones, with some not included. The sample has approximately 15,000 clones, 80% to 90% seen once. Here the sequenced sample was PBMCs, taken approximately 64 weeks after allogeneic stem cell transplant with calcineurin inhibitor and methotrexate. All receptors come from a male patient in his 30s who received an allogeneic stem cell transplant from an unrelated donor, was CMV-positive, and had acute and chronic GVHD. Some T cells may be provided by the graft donor.

This chain links TRBV7-3 with TRBJ2-2; D possibly corresponds to TRBD1 (6 bases). This CDR3 spans 16 amino acids. V dropped 1 base and J dropped 7 bases, with 16 bases sitting between them. Germline CDR1 and CDR2: SGHTA and FQGTGA. The CDR3 nucleotides are TGTGCCAGCAGCTTAAGTCGGCCCTCACAGGGCGGGGAGCTGTTTTTT. It encodes CASSLSRPSQGGELFF.

The rearrangement links TRBV7-2 to TRBJ1-5; 8 bases agree with TRBD1. Germline V lookup: CDR1 SGHTA, CDR2 FQGNSA. The CDR3 covers 14 residues. The V segment lost 4 bases and the J segment 2 bases; nucleotides outside the gene matches: 1. The CDR3 region is CASSSTGGNQPQHF. In DNA, the CDR3 is TGTGCCAGCAGCTCGACAGGGGGCAATCAGCCCCAGCATTTT.

This clone was recorded once. This chain uses TRBV30 with TRBJ2-3; no reliable D call. The CDR3 contains 14 residues. V shed 5 bases and J shed 4 bases, with 16 bases lying between them. Per the germline V gene, CDR1 is GTSNPN and CDR2 is SVGIG (reference sequence). Here the CDR3 DNA reads TGTGCCTGGCATCAAGCGCTTTACGCAGATACGCAGTATTTT. Translated: CAWHQALYADTQYF.

This clone was recorded only once. This rearrangement joins TRBV2 to TRBJ2-1, with 14 nucleotides matching TRBD2. Germline V CDR1 and CDR2: SNHLY, FYNNEI. The CDR3 runs to 18 residues. Germline trimming cut 6 bases from V and 4 bases from J; bases unmatched to any gene: 11. CDR3 sequence (DNA): TGTGCCAGCAGCGTGTCACTGAGGACTAGCGGGGGGTACAATGAGCAGTTCTTC. It is translated as CASSVSLRTSGGYNEQFF.

The chain has TRBV4-2 and TRBJ2-5, with D unresolved. V dropped 6 bases and J dropped 3 bases, with 11 bases sitting between them. The CDR3 runs 13 residues. Per the germline V gene, CDR1 is LGHNA and CDR2 is YNFKEQ. The CDR3 sequence: CASRGGAEETQYF. Here the CDR3 DNA reads TGTGCCAGCAGAGGTGGTGCGGAAGAGACCCAGTACTTC.

This chain connects TRBV7-2 to TRBJ2-7; D unresolved. There are 13 residues in the CDR3. CDR1 is SGHTA and CDR2 is FQGNSA in the germline V gene. Between the trimmed V and J ends, which lost 5 bases and 6 bases, there was a span of 14 bases. CDR3 sequence reads: CASSIPSVGEQYF. The DNA of the CDR3 is TGTGCCAGCAGCATTCCGAGCGTAGGCGAGCAGTACTTC.

In this sample, this clone turned up a few times. The J gene is TRBJ1-4, the V gene TRBV2; no firm D call. The CDR3 loop spans 13 amino acids. Trimming stripped 7 bases from V and 7 bases from J, with 13 bases between. Per the germline V gene, CDR1 is SNHLY and CDR2 is FYNNEI. The CDR3 nucleotides are TGTGCCAGCATCTCCGGAGGGAGTGAAAAACTGTTTTTT. This translates into CASISGGSEKLFF.

J is TRBJ1-2 and V is TRBV19, with D perhaps matching TRBD1 (5 bases). Looked up from germline, CDR1 is LNHDA and CDR2 is SQIVND (reference sequence). V was pared by 3 bases and J by 2 bases, with 13 bases between. This CDR3 contains 15 residues. CDR3 in DNA: TGTGCCAGTAGTATGGACATCCGCACCAACTATGGCTACACCTTC. This gives the protein CASSMDIRTNYGYTF.

In its sample, this clone was seen once. The chain links TRBV10-1 to TRBJ2-1; 9 positions match TRBD2. The CDR3 runs 16 residues. Trimming took 0 bases from V and 6 from J; bases not matched to a gene: 6. Germline V CDR1 and CDR2: WNHNN, SYGVQD (reference sequence). The CDR3 DNA is TGCGCCAGCAGTGAGTCGAGGCGGGAGGGGGGCAATGAGCAGTTCTTC. The encoded protein is CASSESRREGGNEQFF.

The rearrangement links TRBV5-4 to TRBJ2-1, with 9 bases identical to TRBD2. In germline, CDR1 is SGHNT, CDR2 YYREEE (reference sequence). The CDR3 extends over 15 amino acids. Trimming removed 0 bases from V and 6 bases from J; junction bases left unmatched: 4. The CDR3 region is CASSLGLAEINEQFF. The CDR3 DNA reads TGTGCCAGCAGCTTGGGACTAGCGGAAATCAATGAGCAGTTCTTC.

This chain uses TRBV15 with TRBJ2-5; 7 bases match TRBD2. CDR3 length: 13 residues. After removal of 8 bases from V and 5 bases from J, the junction contained 8 bases not matched to a gene. Germline V gene data show CDR1 as LNHNV and CDR2 as YYDKDF (reference sequence). CDR3 region: CATRRAGEETQYF. CDR3 sequence (DNA): TGTGCCACCCGGCGGGCGGGAGAGGAGACCCAGTACTTC.